These 24 T cell receptor beta chains share one sample of origin, sequenced in a study of T cell responses to AZD1222 COVID-19 vaccine. Sequenced by immunoSEQ multiplex PCR; TCRdb stores in-frame clones only, minus some. Of about 100,000 clones detected, roughly nine tenths appear once; the ten largest clones hold roughly 1.3%. This specimen consisted of peripheral blood, obtained on day 0 of AZD1222 vaccination. The receptors originated from an adult in good health.

This chain connects TRBV6-5 to TRBJ2-7; 7 bases are shared with TRBD1. The CDR3 has 15 amino acids. Trimming cost V 6 bases and J 2 bases; bases outside gene matches: 10. Germline V lookup: CDR1 MNHEY, CDR2 SVGAGI. Written as DNA, the CDR3 is TGTGCCAGCAGCCGAACGGTCGGGACAGCCTACGAGCAGTACTTC. It specifies CASSRTVGTAYEQYF.

The chain has TRBV10-3 and TRBJ2-3; 7 positions match TRBD2. The CDR3 consists of 16 residues. The trim removed 4 bases at V and 0 bases at J, leaving 7 bases unmatched. Looked up from germline, CDR1 is ENHRY and CDR2 is SYGVKD. The CDR3 DNA is TGTGCCATCAGTGGTCTAGCGGAGTTTAGCACAGATACGCAGTATTTT. Its translation is CAISGLAEFSTDTQYF.

The rearrangement uses TRBV6-1 and TRBJ1-5; D is perhaps TRBD1 (5 bases). Deletions cut 1 base from V and 4 bases from J, with 5 bases between. In germline, CDR1 is MNHNS, CDR2 SASEGT. There are 13 residues in the CDR3. The CDR3 protein is CASSEGQNQPQHF. The CDR3 bases are TGTGCCAGCAGTGAAGGACAGAATCAGCCCCAGCATTTT.

This clone was seen only once. The chain employs TRBV3-1 (or the pseudogene TRBV3-2) and TRBJ2-4; TRBD2 matches 11 bases. The length of the CDR3 is 16 residues. CDR1 LGHDT and CDR2 YNNKEL come from the germline V gene (reference sequence). J was trimmed by 2 bases and V by 4 bases; bases with no gene match: 4. The CDR3 region is CASSPRLAGSKNIQYF. DNA for the CDR3: TGTGCCAGCAGCCCCCGACTAGCGGGATCCAAAAACATTCAGTACTTC.

The chain couples TRBV7-2 to TRBJ2-7; D is possibly TRBD1 (5 bases). The length of the CDR3 is 16 residues. V dropped 5 bases and J dropped 3 bases, with 20 bases sitting between them. CDR1 and CDR2 (germline): SGHTA, FQGNSA. Here the CDR3 reads CASSNEVAGMSYEQYF. The CDR3 bases are TGTGCCAGCAGCAACGAGGTCGCAGGGATGAGCTACGAGCAGTACTTC.

The CDR3 nucleotides read TGTGCCAGCACCCCCGTCTATGAGCAGTTCTTC. This gives the protein CASTPVYEQFF. The J gene is TRBJ2-1, the V gene TRBV11-2; D remains unclear. Trimming stripped 7 bases from V and 8 bases from J, with 9 bases between. The germline V gene has CDR1 SGHAT and CDR2 FQNNGV. The CDR3 has 11 residues.

This clone was seen only once. The V call is TRBV30, the J call TRBJ2-5; TRBD1 matches at 8 bases. The CDR3 has 12 residues. The junction had 3 bases not matched to a gene; V was cut back by 5 bases and J by 4 bases. CDR1 is GTSNPN, CDR2 SVGIG, per germline (reference sequence). As DNA, the CDR3 is TGTGCCTGGGGACAGGGTGCAGAGACCCAGTACTTC. Translating gives CAWGQGAETQYF.

V is TRBV30 and J is TRBJ2-7, with 7 bases matching TRBD1. Germline assignment: CDR1 GTSNPN and CDR2 SVGIG (reference sequence). CDR3 length: 14 residues. J was trimmed by 5 bases and V by 4 bases; bases with no gene match: 11. CDR3 loop: CAWNSPGQRDEQYF. The CDR3 bases are TGTGCCTGGAACTCCCCGGGACAGAGGGACGAGCAGTACTTC.

The chain has TRBV5-1 and TRBJ1-3; 7 bases map to TRBD1. CDR3 length: 17 residues. Germline V lookup: CDR1 SGHRS, CDR2 YFSETQ. The V gene end was trimmed by 4 bases and the J gene end by 0 bases; junction bases not matched to a gene: 10. The CDR3 protein is CASSALQGSFSGNTIYF. As DNA, the CDR3 is TGCGCCAGCAGCGCCTTACAGGGGTCTTTCTCTGGAAACACCATATATTTT.

The chain has TRBV29-1 and TRBJ1-3; 8 bases line up with TRBD1. Trimming cost V 6 bases and J 4 bases; bases outside gene matches: 8. The CDR3 is made up of 14 amino acids. Per the germline V gene, CDR1 is SQVTM and CDR2 is ANQGSEA. The chain's CDR3 is CSVVDRAKGNTIYF. The DNA for the CDR3 is TGCAGCGTCGTGGACAGGGCAAAAGGAAACACCATATATTTT.

The V call is TRBV30, the J call TRBJ1-2; a weak D match, TRBD1 (5 bases). Trimming cost V 5 bases and J 5 bases, with 6 bases left between them. This CDR3 contains 10 residues. The V gene's germline CDR1 is GTSNPN and CDR2 SVGIG (reference sequence). The CDR3 nucleotides read TGTGCCTGGGACAGTTATGGCTACACCTTC. Translated, it gives CAWDSYGYTF.

The chain uses TRBV3-1 (or the pseudogene TRBV3-2) and TRBJ2-1, with D unresolved. In germline, CDR1 is LGHDT, CDR2 YNNKEL (reference sequence). The CDR3 spans 12 residues. V gave up 3 bases and J gave up 8 bases, with 8 bases separating them. The CDR3 loop reads CASSHPFDEQFF. Here the CDR3 DNA reads TGTGCCAGCAGCCACCCCTTCGATGAGCAGTTCTTC.

This clone was seen once. The CDR3 nucleotides are TGTGCCACCAGTGTAACAGGGGAAGGCCAGCCCCAGCATTTT. It is translated as CATSVTGEGQPQHF. This chain links TRBV24-1 with TRBJ1-5, with 7 bases that match TRBD1. Germline V CDR1 and CDR2: KGHDR, SFDVKD. Losses at the gene ends were 5 bases for V and 7 bases for J; bases not matched to a gene: 7. The CDR3 runs 14 residues.

The chain recombines TRBV5-1 with TRBJ1-4, with D possibly TRBD1 on 6 matching bases. Trimming took 2 bases from V and 3 from J, leaving 14 bases between them. The CDR3 covers 16 residues. Germline V gene lookup returns CDR1 SGHRS and CDR2 YFSETQ. CDR3 loop: CASSFGRTVANEKLFF. The CDR3 bases are TGCGCCAGCAGCTTTGGACGGACAGTAGCTAATGAAAAACTGTTTTTT. Using reference TRBV5-1 and TRBJ1-4 for the parts outside the CDR3, the full variable domain is KAGVTQTPRYLIKTRGQQVTLSCSPISGHRSVSWYQQTPGQGLQFLFEYFSETQRNKGNFPGRFSGRQFSNSRSEMNVSTLELGDSALYLCASSFGRTVANEKLFFGSGTQLSVL.

The V gene is TRBV11-2, the J gene TRBJ2-1, with 11 bases that match TRBD2. Germline CDR1 is SGHAT and CDR2 is FQNNGV. The CDR3 extends over 15 amino acids. With V trimmed by 6 bases and J by 10 bases, 11 bases remained unmatched. Written as DNA, the CDR3 is TGTGCCAGCAGAAAACCGGGACTAGCGGCAATGGAGCAGTTCTTC. It encodes CASRKPGLAAMEQFF.

The chain uses TRBV25-1 and TRBJ1-6; no clear D gene. Trimming took off 6 bases at V and 3 bases at J, with 15 bases between the two ends. In germline, CDR1 is MGHDK, CDR2 SYGVNS. The CDR3 totals 16 residues. The CDR3 here is CASRVGEVSYNSPLHF. The CDR3 bases are TGTGCCAGCAGGGTTGGGGAGGTCAGCTATAATTCACCCCTCCACTTT.

The chain is built from TRBV29-1 and TRBJ2-5; 10 nucleotides match TRBD1. Germline trimming cut 6 bases from V and 2 bases from J; bases unmatched to any gene: 6. This CDR3 has 14 amino acids. Germline CDR1 is SQVTM and CDR2 is ANQGSEA. CDR3 protein: CSVSGTGAQETQYF. The CDR3 DNA reads as TGCAGCGTGTCCGGGACAGGGGCTCAAGAGACCCAGTACTTC.

The rearrangement uses TRBV28 and TRBJ2-7, with D possibly TRBD1 on 5 matching bases. The CDR3 runs 17 residues. CDR1 is MDHEN and CDR2 is SYDVKM in the germline V gene. V lost 2 bases and J 0 bases, leaving 17 bases between the germline ends. CDR3 nucleotide sequence: TGTGCCAGCAGTTTAGAGACCCGACAGTCAAGCTCCTACGAGCAGTACTTC. Its protein is CASSLETRQSSSYEQYF.

The chain carries TRBV7-2 and TRBJ2-1, with D unclear. From germline, CDR1 is SGHTA and CDR2 FQGNSA. The ends were cut back, 5 bases at V and 10 bases at J, with 9 bases in the middle. This CDR3 comprises 11 residues. In DNA form, the CDR3 reads TGTGCCAGCAGCGCGGTCAGAGAGCAGTTCTTC. It encodes CASSAVREQFF.

The chain couples TRBV25-1 to TRBJ2-1; 9 nucleotides align to TRBD2. CDR3 size: 15 residues. Germline-derived CDR1 and CDR2 are MGHDK and SYGVNS. With 2 bases clipped from V and 2 bases from J, the junction kept 1 base outside the gene matches. CDR3 nucleotides: TGTGCCAGCAGTGAAAGCGGGGGGCCCTACAATGAGCAGTTCTTC. This encodes CASSESGGPYNEQFF. The entire variable domain, with the rest obtained from reference TRBV25-1 and TRBJ2-1, is as follows: EADIYQTPRYLVIGTGKKITLECSQTMGHDKMYWYQQDPGMELHLIHYSYGVNSTEKGDLSSESTVSRIRTEHFPLTLESARPSHTSQYLCASSESGGPYNEQFFGPGTRLTVL.

The gene calls are TRBV24-1 and TRBJ2-1; TRBD2 agrees at 8 bases. Germline trimming cut 4 bases from V and 6 bases from J; bases unmatched to any gene: 7. Germline V gene lookup returns CDR1 KGHDR and CDR2 SFDVKD. This CDR3 is built from 15 residues. The CDR3 region is CATSESGTSLNEQFF. Here the CDR3 DNA reads TGTGCCACCAGTGAATCCGGGACTAGTCTCAATGAGCAGTTCTTC.

This chain links TRBV6-5 with TRBJ1-5, with a tentative D call TRBD1 (6 bases). Germline V gives CDR1 MNHEY, CDR2 SVGAGI. Trimming removed 4 bases from V and 7 bases from J, with 17 bases in between. The CDR3 is 15 amino acids. The CDR3 region has the DNA TGTGCCAGCAGTTTACAGGAGGGGGTCGGCCAGCCCCAGCATTTT. Translation gives CASSLQEGVGQPQHF.

The chain has TRBV5-1 and TRBJ2-6; D tentatively fits TRBD1 or TRBD2 (5 bases each). This CDR3 spans 20 amino acids. Germline lookup yields CDR1 SGHRS and CDR2 YFSETQ. V lost 4 bases to trimming and J lost 2 bases, with 25 bases between them. Written as DNA, the CDR3 is TGCGCCAGCAGCATGGCACATACCTCGGGGCAGGTCGCTGGGGCCAACGTCCTGACTTTC. It specifies CASSMAHTSGQVAGANVLTF.

This clone was seen only once. The chain's CDR3 is CASSKILAGEQFF. CDR3 coding DNA: TGTGCCAGTAGTAAGATACTAGCGGGGGAACAGTTCTTC. The rearrangement links TRBV19 to TRBJ2-1; 11 bases are shared with TRBD2. V was clipped by 4 bases and J by 13 bases; unmatched bases: 6. Per germline, CDR1 LNHDA and CDR2 SQIVND (reference sequence). This CDR3 contains 13 residues.